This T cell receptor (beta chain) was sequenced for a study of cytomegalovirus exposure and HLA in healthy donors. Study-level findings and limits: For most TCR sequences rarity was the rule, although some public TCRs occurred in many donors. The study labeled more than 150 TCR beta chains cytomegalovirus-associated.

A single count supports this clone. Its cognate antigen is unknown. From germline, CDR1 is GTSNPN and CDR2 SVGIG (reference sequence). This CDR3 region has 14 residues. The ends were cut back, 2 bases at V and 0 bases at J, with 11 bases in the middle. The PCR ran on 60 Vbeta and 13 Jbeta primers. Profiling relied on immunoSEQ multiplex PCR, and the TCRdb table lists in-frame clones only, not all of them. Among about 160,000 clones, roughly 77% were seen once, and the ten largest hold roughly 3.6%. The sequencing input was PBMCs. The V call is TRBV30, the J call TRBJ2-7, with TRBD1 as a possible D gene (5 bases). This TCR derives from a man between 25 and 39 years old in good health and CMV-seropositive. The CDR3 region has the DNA TGTGCCTGGAGTAATAGGGGCAGCTCCTACGAGCAGTACTTC. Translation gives CAWSNRGSSYEQYF.